Listed here is a single T cell receptor (beta chain). Its target is not known. These data originate in a study of PD-1 blockade in classical Hodgkin lymphoma. Study information: Every 2 weeks, patients got 3 mg/kg intravenous nivolumab.

Repertoires were generated with immunoSEQ multiplex PCR, while TCRdb's copy carries only in-frame clones and drops some. The table lists tens of thousands of clones, 85% to 90% of them singletons. Study outcomes and limitations: Only CD4+ TCR diversity, not CD8+, had risen significantly by C4D1. After ASCT, patients who started nivolumab under 1 year later were excluded.

Time point reported: cycle 4 day 1 (C4D1), after 5 to 7 weeks of nivolumab. Brentuximab vedotin exposure varied among the patients, all of whom had relapsed after autologous stem cell transplantation. V was clipped by 5 bases and J by 6 bases, with 15 bases between them. The CDR3 extends over 14 amino acids. CDR1 is SGHVS, CDR2 FNYEAQ, per germline. The V gene is TRBV7-6, the J gene TRBJ2-3; D not resolved. The sequence came from a human donor with classical Hodgkin lymphoma. Sample: peripheral blood mononuclear cells (PBMCs), taken before the fourth cycle of nivolumab. CDR3 loop: CASSPPERRDTQYF. CDR3 DNA sequence: TGTGCCAGCAGCCCGCCGGAGCGTCGGGATACGCAGTATTTT. Complete variable domain (other parts from reference TRBV7-6 and TRBJ2-3): GAGVSQSPRYKVTKRGQDVALRCDPISGHVSLYWYRQALGQGPEFLTYFNYEAQQDKSGLPNDRFSAERPEGSISTLTIQRTEQRDSAMYRCASSPPERRDTQYFGPGTRLTVL.